This TCR beta chain was recorded in a study of cytomegalovirus exposure and HLA in healthy donors. Overall study results and limits: Analyzed later, most CMV-associated TCR beta chains appeared HLA-restricted. Per published reports, the classifier diagnosed cytomegalovirus status with high specificity and sensitivity.

Participants comprised healthy donors of bone marrow. A multiplex PCR was run with 60 Vbeta primers and 13 Jbeta primers. TCRdb keeps only in-frame clones here, not all; method: immunoSEQ multiplex PCR. The sample shows 200,000 to 250,000 clones, less than 85% of them seen only once. V was cut by 2 bases and J by 4 bases, with 14 bases left in between. The length of the CDR3 is 15 residues. CDR1 and CDR2 from the germline V gene are MDHEN and SYDVKM. Worth noting for this clone: The antigen is unknown.

The TCR comes from a young man in good health and CMV-seronegative. Sequencing was carried out using PBMCs. The rearrangement uses TRBV28 and TRBJ1-2; D is possibly TRBD1 (5 bases). CDR3 DNA: TGTGCCAGCAGTTTAGGCCCCGACAGCTCCTATGGCTACACCTTC. Its protein is CASSLGPDSSYGYTF.